These 5 T cell receptor beta chains were all obtained from the same sample, sequenced in a study of neurological immune-mediated disorders. MiXCR, run by TCRdb on the 5' RACE reads, gives a single entry per CDR3 protein. The repertoire includes approximately 30,000 distinct CDR3 sequences, under 6% of them detected once, and 2% to 2.5% sits in the top ten. Sequenced input: CD4+ T cells from blood. Receptors originate from a woman aged 50 to 65 in good health.

This clonotype was detected many times. The V and J genes are TRBV5-1 and TRBJ2-7; TRBD1 matches at 12 bases. The V gene end was trimmed by 4 bases and the J gene end by 6 bases; junction bases not matched to a gene: 5. The germline V gene encodes CDR1 SGHRS and CDR2 YFSETQ. The CDR3 totals 14 residues. The CDR3 nucleotides are TGCGCCAGCAGCACGGGACAGGGGGCGGGCGAGCAGTACTTC. This gives the protein CASSTGQGAGEQYF.

The chain has TRBV20-1 and TRBJ2-2, with D possibly being TRBD2 (6 bases). This CDR3 has 16 residues. In germline, CDR1 is DFQATT, CDR2 SNEGSKA (reference sequence). Trimming removed 0 bases at V and 4 bases at J, with 15 bases between. CDR3 protein: CSARDPFGGGTGELFF. The CDR3, as DNA: TGCAGTGCTAGAGACCCGTTTGGGGGAGGCACCGGGGAGCTGTTTTTT.

This clonotype appeared many times. The rearrangement uses TRBV7-3 and TRBJ2-1; 11 positions agree with TRBD1. In germline, CDR1 is SGHTA, CDR2 FQGTGA. V trimming: 5 bases; J trimming: 7 bases; junction bases outside the gene matches: 10. CDR3 length equals 16 residues. The DNA of the CDR3 is TGTGCCAGCAGCCGAGGGGGGACAGGGGGATTAAATGAGCAGTTCTTC. Translation: CASSRGGTGGLNEQFF.

This clonotype was counted many times. The V and J genes are TRBV5-1 and TRBJ2-2; D ambiguous. The CDR3 runs to 13 residues. Deletions cut 5 bases from V and 0 bases from J, with 5 bases between. Per the germline V gene, CDR1 is SGHRS and CDR2 is YFSETQ. CDR3 bases: TGCGCCAGCAGTCCGCCGAACACCGGGGAGCTGTTTTTT. Protein sequence: CASSPPNTGELFF.

This clonotype was counted ten times or more. DNA for the CDR3: TGTGCCAGCAGCTTGGAGATTACGGATACTTTCTCTCCCCAGCATTTT. Protein product: CASSLEITDTFSPQHF. The V call is TRBV5-5, the J call TRBJ1-5; D is uncertain. Germline assignment: CDR1 SGHKS and CDR2 YYEKEE (reference sequence). Trimming stripped 0 bases from V and 10 bases from J, with 20 bases between. This CDR3 comprises 16 residues.